These T cell receptor beta chains were read from a single sample in a study of blood T cell repertoires in COVID-19. The repertoire was sequenced with immunoSEQ multiplex PCR; TCRdb's copy has only in-frame clones and lacks some. The sample comprises approximately 74,000 clones, roughly three quarters of which are singletons, and roughly 48% rests with the top ten. The sample taken for sequencing was peripheral blood. The receptors shown here come from a human donor in a cohort sampled during active COVID-19. Both conserved end residues are part of each CDR3. D genes are given only for firm matches. Expanded clones get a size class; other rows say once, few or many, or leave the size out.

size: .
V: TRBV5-1
D: TRBD1
J: TRBJ2-3
CDR3: CASSLGGGEGDTQYF
DNA: TGCGCCAGCAGCTTGGGAGGGGGCGAGGGAGATACGCAGTATTTT

size: .
V: TRBV6-5
D: TRBD1
J: TRBJ2-2
CDR3: CAGGGTGVTGELFF
DNA: TGTGCCGGGGGTGGGACAGGGGTAACCGGGGAGCTGTTTTTT

size: .
V: TRBV15
D: .
J: TRBJ2-6
CDR3: CATSKHSGANVLTF
DNA: TGTGCCACCAGCAAACACTCTGGGGCCAACGTCCTGACTTTC

size: few
V: TRBV3-1/TRBV3-2
D: .
J: TRBJ1-2
CDR3: CASSQDGFDYGYTF
DNA: TGTGCCAGCAGCCAAGACGGGTTCGACTATGGCTACACCTTC

size: .
V: TRBV30
D: .
J: TRBJ1-5
CDR3: CAWGRTVDQPQHF
DNA: TGTGCCTGGGGCAGGACAGTCGATCAGCCCCAGCATTTT

size: .
V: TRBV9
D: .
J: TRBJ1-1
CDR3: CASSVLTGGAEAFF
DNA: TGTGCCAGCAGCGTATTAACAGGAGGGGCTGAAGCTTTCTTT

size: .
V: TRBV7-9
D: TRBD2
J: TRBJ2-1
CDR3: CASSLARAGVGSEQFF
DNA: TGTGCCAGCAGCTTAGCGCGAGCGGGAGTTGGGAGTGAGCAGTTCTTC

size: .
V: TRBV5-6
D: .
J: TRBJ1-2
CDR3: CASSLSQGYGYTF
DNA: TGTGCCAGCAGCTTGTCCCAGGGCTATGGCTACACCTTC

size: .
V: TRBV25-1
D: .
J: TRBJ2-3
CDR3: CASSYTTDTQYF
DNA: TGTGCCAGCAGTTACACCACAGATACGCAGTATTTT

size: .
V: TRBV6-1
D: TRBD2
J: TRBJ2-5
CDR3: CASSAPLGRGMKEGQYF
DNA: TGTGCCAGCAGTGCCCCCCTCGGGCGGGGGATGAAGGAGGGCCAGTACTTC

size: .
V: TRBV18
D: TRBD1
J: TRBJ2-3
CDR3: CASSPRGRGSTDTQYF
DNA: TGTGCCAGCTCACCCCGGGGCAGGGGGTCCACAGATACGCAGTATTTT

size: .
V: TRBV2
D: .
J: TRBJ1-6
CDR3: CASSEGPNSPLHF
DNA: TGTGCCAGCAGTGAAGGGCCGAATTCACCCCTCCACTTT

size: .
V: TRBV10-2
D: TRBD2
J: TRBJ2-5
CDR3: CASSEQSAGEIETQYF
DNA: TGCGCCAGCAGTGAACAGTCCGCGGGAGAGATCGAGACCCAGTACTTC

size: .
V: TRBV19
D: TRBD1
J: TRBJ2-7
CDR3: CATRQGNSWEQYF
DNA: TGTGCCACCCGACAGGGGAATTCCTGGGAGCAGTACTTC

size: .
V: TRBV5-8
D: .
J: TRBJ2-3
CDR3: CASSSRPRVASTDTQYF
DNA: TGTGCCAGCAGCTCGAGGCCCAGGGTCGCTAGCACAGATACGCAGTATTTT

size: .
V: TRBV4-1
D: TRBD1
J: TRBJ2-7
CDR3: CASSQDSSLTGYSYEQYF
DNA: TGCGCCAGCAGCCAAGATAGTTCCCTGACAGGGTACTCCTACGAGCAGTACTTC

size: .
V: TRBV2
D: TRBD2
J: TRBJ2-1
CDR3: CASSEGSGGYNEQFF
DNA: TGTGCCAGCAGTGAAGGGAGCGGGGGATACAATGAGCAGTTCTTC

size: .
V: TRBV7-8
D: .
J: TRBJ1-1
CDR3: CASSPGGNTEAFF
DNA: TGTGCCAGCAGCCCCGGGGGGAACACTGAAGCTTTCTTT

size: few
V: TRBV6-5
D: .
J: TRBJ2-7
CDR3: CASNERHTYEQYF
DNA: TGTGCCAGCAACGAGCGGCACACCTACGAGCAGTACTTC

size: .
V: TRBV5-5
D: TRBD1
J: TRBJ1-6
CDR3: CASSSGTANSPLHF
DNA: TGTGCCAGCAGCTCTGGGACAGCAAATTCACCCCTCCACTTT

size: .
V: TRBV6-6
D: TRBD2
J: TRBJ2-7
CDR3: CASKPAGGDYEQYF
DNA: TGTGCCAGCAAACCCGCGGGGGGGGACTACGAGCAGTACTTC

size: .
V: TRBV2
D: TRBD1
J: TRBJ2-7
CDR3: CASRVDRGEQYF
DNA: TGTGCCAGCAGGGTAGACAGGGGAGAGCAGTACTTC

size: many
V: TRBV27
D: .
J: TRBJ2-1
CDR3: CASSLVGERAYNEQFF
DNA: TGTGCCAGCAGTTTAGTTGGCGAGCGGGCCTACAATGAGCAGTTCTTC

size: .
V: TRBV6-6
D: TRBD1
J: TRBJ1-4
CDR3: CASSLAGTGSTNEKLFF
DNA: TGTGCCAGCAGTCTGGCCGGGACAGGGTCAACTAATGAAAAACTGTTTTTT

size: .
V: TRBV19
D: .
J: TRBJ2-4
CDR3: CASSVPGGGLDIQYF
DNA: TGTGCCAGTAGTGTCCCCGGTGGAGGGTTGGACATTCAGTACTTC

size: .
V: TRBV28
D: .
J: TRBJ1-4
CDR3: CASSLGQSTNEKLFF
DNA: TGTGCCAGCAGTTTGGGGCAGTCAACTAATGAAAAACTGTTTTTT

size: .
V: TRBV10-2
D: .
J: TRBJ1-1
CDR3: CASSDEARNTEAFF
DNA: TGCGCCAGCAGTGACGAGGCGCGGAACACTGAAGCTTTCTTT

size: .
V: TRBV19
D: .
J: TRBJ1-5
CDR3: CASSPGKGNQPQHF
DNA: TGTGCCAGTAGTCCGGGGAAGGGCAATCAGCCCCAGCATTTT

size: .
V: TRBV29-1
D: .
J: TRBJ2-1
CDR3: CSVRRGNEQFF
DNA: TGCAGCGTCCGGAGGGGAAATGAGCAGTTCTTC

size: .
V: TRBV28
D: TRBD1
J: TRBJ1-5
CDR3: CASSLWGGDRVNQPQHF
DNA: TGTGCCAGCAGTTTATGGGGTGGGGACAGAGTCAATCAGCCCCAGCATTTT

size: few
V: TRBV10-3
D: TRBD1
J: TRBJ1-6
CDR3: CAISGPGTGDSSPLHF
DNA: TGTGCCATCAGTGGTCCCGGGACAGGGGACAGTTCACCCCTCCACTTT

size: .
V: TRBV5-4
D: TRBD2
J: TRBJ2-1
CDR3: CASSQGLGVEQFF
DNA: TGTGCCAGCAGCCAGGGACTAGGAGTTGAGCAGTTCTTC

size: few
V: TRBV6-5
D: .
J: TRBJ1-5
CDR3: CASSRLTGDQPQHF
DNA: TGTGCCAGCAGTCGCCTGACAGGAGATCAACCCCAGCATTTT

size: few
V: TRBV30
D: .
J: TRBJ1-6
CDR3: CAWTGMNNSPLHF
DNA: TGTGCCTGGACCGGGATGAATAATTCACCCCTCCACTTT

size: .
V: TRBV5-1
D: .
J: TRBJ2-2
CDR3: CASSVSTGSTGELFF
DNA: TGCGCCAGCAGCGTTTCTACAGGTTCCACCGGGGAGCTGTTTTTT

size: .
V: TRBV18
D: .
J: TRBJ1-2
CDR3: CASSPSEGANYGYTF
DNA: TGTGCCAGCTCACCCTCGGAGGGAGCGAACTATGGCTACACCTTC

size: few
V: TRBV2
D: .
J: TRBJ1-6
CDR3: CASRRQGGNSPLHF
DNA: TGTGCCAGCAGGAGGCAGGGTGGGAATTCACCCCTCCACTTT

size: .
V: TRBV27
D: .
J: TRBJ2-1
CDR3: CASSLSSYNEQFF
DNA: TGTGCCAGCAGTTTGAGCTCCTACAATGAGCAGTTCTTC

size: .
V: TRBV5-1
D: TRBD2
J: TRBJ2-7
CDR3: CASSLDPPPTSGRAHEQYF
DNA: TGCGCCAGCAGCTTGGACCCCCCTCCTACTAGCGGGAGGGCCCACGAGCAGTACTTC

size: .
V: TRBV29-1
D: TRBD1
J: TRBJ1-5
CDR3: CSVRDSDQPQHF
DNA: TGCAGCGTGAGGGACAGTGATCAGCCCCAGCATTTT

size: once
V: TRBV11-2
D: TRBD2
J: TRBJ2-7
CDR3: CASSLGVAGNAYEQYF
DNA: TGTGCCAGCAGCTTAGGAGTAGCGGGGAACGCCTACGAGCAGTACTTC